This T cell receptor (beta chain) emerged from a study of cytomegalovirus exposure and HLA in healthy donors. The study, taken as a whole, reports: Reported performance of the classifier showed diagnosis of cytomegalovirus status with high specificity and sensitivity. A few V segments could not be told apart, such as TRBV6-2 and TRBV6-3, and were left out. Associated with HLA alleles at 0.05 false discovery rate in a later analysis were approximately 17,000 TCR beta sequences. In a later analysis, HLA-associated beta chains showed higher expansion and lower generation probabilities than comparable chains.

CDR3 length: 15 amino acids. With 1 base removed from V and 4 bases from J, the gap between germline ends came to 13 bases. CDR1 is SEHNR and CDR2 is FQNEAQ in the germline V gene (reference sequence). Regarding this clone: Its antigen is not identified. Other DNA sequences in the sample encode the same CDR3.

It was with 60 Vbeta and 13 Jbeta primers that the PCR ran. Sequencing was performed with immunoSEQ multiplex PCR; in TCRdb, only in-frame clones are kept and a portion is missing. The table lists approximately 140,000 clones, around 70% of them singletons. The receptor was derived from a woman between 55 and 75 years old in good health and CMV-seropositive. Sequenced input: PBMCs. V usage is TRBV7-9 and J usage is TRBJ2-5; a possible D gene is TRBD2 (7 bases). The CDR3 DNA reads as TGTGCCAGCAGCTTAGTACAGGGAGGGGGAGAGACCCAGTACTTC. This sequence encodes CASSLVQGGGETQYF.